Included here is one T cell receptor beta chain sequence, with context. This entry comes from a study of CD8+ T cells in alopecia areata. Treatment defined: oral pan-JAK inhibitor, 5-10 mg twice daily. Extraction and reverse transcription of RNA yielded cDNA as the sequencing template. TCRdb's table, derived via immunoSEQ multiplex PCR, lists solely in-frame clones and lacks some. The data hold around 190,000 clones, with 55% to 70% observed a single time. V lost 4 bases to trimming and J lost 5 bases; unmatched junction nucleotides: 10. The CDR3 is 14 residues long. Germline CDR1 is GTSNPN and CDR2 is SVGIG (reference sequence).

The clonotype comes from a human donor with alopecia areata. Sample: CD4+ T cells sorted from blood, taken at week 4, from a patient treated with tofacitinib. The chain links TRBV30 to TRBJ2-7; 8 bases line up with TRBD2. The CDR3 nucleotides are TGTGCCTGGACCCCGGGAGGGCCGGTCCACGAGCAGTACTTC. This sequence encodes CAWTPGGPVHEQYF. The variable domain in full, completed from reference TRBV30 and TRBJ2-7, reads SQTIHQWPATLVQPVGSPLSLECTVEGTSNPNLYWYRQAAGRGLQLLFYSVGIGQISSEVPQNLSASRPQDRQFILSSKKLLLSDSGFYLCAWTPGGPVHEQYFGPGTRLTVT.